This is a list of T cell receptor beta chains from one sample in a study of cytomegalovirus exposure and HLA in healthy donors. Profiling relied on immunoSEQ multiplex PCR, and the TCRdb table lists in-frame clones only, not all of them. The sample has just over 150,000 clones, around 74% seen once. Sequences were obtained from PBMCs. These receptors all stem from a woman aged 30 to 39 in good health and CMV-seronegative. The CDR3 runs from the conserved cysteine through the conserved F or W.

CAWSIGGEETQYF TRBJ2-5 TRBV30
CASSEKPGGYSPLHF TRBJ1-6 TRBV2
CASSFGHPATNEKLFF TRBJ1-4 TRBV6-6
CASSQVYTGQGAQSEQFF TRBJ2-1 TRBV14
CASSVAGGPPDTQYF TRBJ2-3 TRBV6-4
CASSPDRHEGNEQFF TRBJ2-1 TRBV5-1
CASSVGLGKYEQYF TRBJ2-7 TRBV4-2
CASSLGSSGGSDTQYF TRBJ2-3 TRBV5-1
CASSVDLDEKLFF TRBJ1-4 TRBV9
CASSAGTSSGNTIYF TRBJ1-3 TRBV18
CASSIGGGGSNQPQHF TRBJ1-5 TRBV19
CASTGRGPPVGNQPQHF TRBJ1-5 TRBV19
CASSPGQGGRNTIYF TRBJ1-3 TRBV11-2
CASSLVSGNTEAFF TRBJ1-1 TRBV5-1
CASKWTGGTGDEQYF TRBJ2-7 TRBV2
CASSFVSDSNEKLFF TRBJ1-4 TRBV28
CASSYQVAEQYF TRBJ2-7 TRBV2
CASSPGGSAYNEQFF TRBJ2-1 TRBV7-7
CATSDGPGTEAFF TRBJ1-1 TRBV15
CASSFSRGGTEAFF TRBJ1-1 TRBV5-4
CASAEPGLPNEQFF TRBJ2-1 TRBV5-1
CASSEELLTEAFF TRBJ1-1 TRBV6-1
CASSWGGQGSYEQYF TRBJ2-7 TRBV5-1
CASSPVNRGNQPQHF TRBJ1-5 TRBV14
CASSLELAGGVNEQYF TRBJ2-7 TRBV5-1
CASSLRRASGFYNEQFF TRBJ2-1 TRBV7-8
CASSLGGTDNEQFF TRBJ2-1 TRBV5-4
CSATRTSYEQYF NA TRBV29-1
CSVGALAGSTDTQYF TRBJ2-3 TRBV29-1
CASSRLGLGEQYF TRBJ2-7 TRBV16
CASSRRGEQFF TRBJ2-1 TRBV5-6
CASSIGINSPLHF TRBJ1-6 TRBV19
CASSQGEAQPQHF TRBJ1-5 TRBV7-2
CASSYAGTSGRRPWGEQFF TRBJ2-1 TRBV19
CASSLAAVPQGQFF TRBJ2-1 TRBV7-2
CASSVRGASDEQYF TRBJ2-7 TRBV2
CASSLRSQGNYEQFF TRBJ2-1 TRBV28
CAWSHEGGEQYF TRBJ2-7 TRBV30
CAISDREQGQAFF TRBJ1-1 TRBV10-3
CASSSSGGAVDTQYF TRBJ2-3 TRBV13
CAWSVTGIAFF TRBJ1-1 TRBV30
CASSALQGSSNEKLFF TRBJ1-4 TRBV9
CASASPGHSSGNTIYF TRBJ1-3 TRBV12-5
CASSAPGQGAYGYTF TRBJ1-2 TRBV9
CASTSSRLIAVYEQYF TRBJ2-7 TRBV2
CASSLPHRESTGTNEKLFF TRBJ1-4 TRBV18
CASSLAKGQYNSPLHF TRBJ1-6 TRBV7-2